The rows below give T cell receptor beta chains drawn from one sample of a study of persistence of HIV-infected CD4 T cells. Clones were read by immunoSEQ multiplex PCR, and TCRdb kept only the in-frame ones, dropping some. Of around 26,000 clones in the sample, over 65% were seen once. These receptors have no identified antigens. This material consisted of CD4+ T cells sorted from PBMCs after roughly 17-hour stimulation, taken from a patient who received antiretroviral therapy. Receptors were obtained from an adult man with HIV who was CMV-seropositive. The CDR3 runs from the conserved cysteine through the conserved F or W. Each record gives: D gene, V gene, J gene, clone size, CDR3 protein, CDR3 DNA. A D gene is named only where the DNA matches it firmly. The size field is filled for only some rows; it gives once, few, many or a size class.

.	TRBV5-5	TRBJ2-7	.	CASSFDGSYEQYF	TGTGCCAGCAGCTTTGACGGATCCTACGAGCAGTACTTC
.	TRBV28	TRBJ2-1	.	CASSYRYNEQFF	TGTGCCAGCAGTTACAGATACAATGAGCAGTTCTTC
.	TRBV2	TRBJ2-3	.	CASRVTKGDTQYF	TGTGCCAGCAGGGTAACAAAGGGAGATACGCAGTATTTT
.	TRBV30	TRBJ1-6	.	CAWSEDRDSPLHF	TGTGCCTGGAGTGAGGACAGAGATTCACCCCTCCACTTT
.	TRBV7-2	TRBJ1-2	medium-sized	CASSLEAARGVYGYTF	TGTGCCAGCAGCTTAGAGGCAGCGAGGGGAGTCTATGGCTACACCTTC
.	TRBV18	TRBJ1-2	few	CASSQPVRVSNYGYTF	TGTGCCAGCTCACAACCTGTTCGGGTTTCTAACTATGGCTACACCTTC
.	TRBV6-5	TRBJ2-3	.	CASSYAPTDTQYF	TGTGCCAGCAGTTACGCCCCCACAGATACGCAGTATTTT
TRBD2	TRBV6-5	TRBJ2-2	.	CASTRSAGGTGELFF	TGTGCCAGCACCAGAAGCGCGGGGGGGACCGGGGAGCTGTTTTTT
TRBD1	TRBV10-3	TRBJ1-2	.	CAISEPGGGYGYTF	TGTGCCATCAGTGAACCAGGGGGTGGCTATGGCTACACCTTC
TRBD1	TRBV28	TRBJ2-7	few	CASSLPGTGGEQYF	TGTGCCAGCAGTTTACCCGGGACAGGGGGCGAGCAGTACTTC
.	TRBV21-1	TRBJ2-1	.	CASSKPGTSGGPVNNEQFF	TGTGCCAGCAGCAAACCCGGGACTAGCGGGGGTCCAGTCAACAATGAGCAGTTCTTC
.	TRBV29-1	TRBJ1-1	.	CSVAGNSEAFF	TGCAGCGTTGCGGGTAATTCTGAAGCTTTCTTT
TRBD2	TRBV3-1/TRBV3-2	TRBJ2-2	few	CASSLRGGNTGELFF	TGTGCCAGCAGCCTGCGCGGGGGGAACACCGGGGAGCTGTTTTTT
TRBD1	TRBV10-3	TRBJ1-2	.	CAIRAGGGEDGYTF	TGTGCCATCAGGGCAGGGGGAGGAGAAGATGGCTACACCTTC
TRBD2	TRBV10-2	TRBJ2-1	once	CASRHSGGNNEQFF	TGCGCCAGCAGACATAGCGGGGGCAACAATGAGCAGTTCTTC
.	TRBV27	TRBJ2-2	once	CASSPLWNTGELFF	TGTGCCAGCAGTCCCCTCTGGAACACCGGGGAGCTGTTTTTT
TRBD2	TRBV19	TRBJ2-1	.	CASSAAGLAGGEQFF	TGTGCCAGTAGTGCCGCGGGACTAGCGGGAGGTGAGCAGTTCTTC
TRBD1	TRBV19	TRBJ2-3	.	CASSKSRDSGGDTQYF	TGTGCCAGTAGTAAATCCCGGGACAGCGGTGGGGATACGCAGTATTTT
TRBD1	TRBV6-6	TRBJ1-1	.	CASSAQGDTEAFF	TGTGCCAGCAGTGCCCAGGGGGACACTGAAGCTTTCTTT
.	TRBV6-5	TRBJ1-2	.	CASSYSGGYGYTF	TGTGCCAGCAGTTACTCAGGGGGTTATGGCTACACCTTC
TRBD1	TRBV7-9	TRBJ2-7	.	CASSLAARDSSYEQYF	TGTGCCAGCAGCTTAGCGGCACGGGACAGCTCCTACGAGCAGTACTTC
.	TRBV7-9	TRBJ1-3	few	CASSGVELGGNTIYF	TGTGCCAGCAGCGGAGTGGAGCTAGGTGGAAACACCATATATTTT
.	TRBV29-1	TRBJ2-3	.	CSVDRGSEDTQYF	TGCAGCGTTGACCGGGGGTCGGAAGATACGCAGTATTTT
.	TRBV14	TRBJ2-3	.	CASSQLTEDLPYF	TGTGCCAGCAGCCAGCTAACGGAGGATCTCCCGTATTTT
TRBD1	TRBV6-5	TRBJ1-1	few	CASSSPDRGAFF	TGTGCCAGCAGTTCTCCGGACAGGGGCGCTTTCTTT
.	TRBV7-2	TRBJ2-3	.	CASSLGQGGSDTQYF	TGTGCCAGCAGCTTGGGTCAGGGGGGTTCAGATACGCAGTATTTT
.	TRBV20-1	TRBJ2-3	once	CSAKLGDTQYF	TGCAGTGCTAAATTAGGGGATACGCAGTATTTT